The present TCR beta chain was sequenced within a study of monozygotic twins with inflammatory bowel disease. Germline CDR1 MGHDK, CDR2 SYGVNS. CDR3 length: 11 amino acids. Overall study results and limits: Reduced clonotype sharing with other individuals was observed in IBD patients relative to healthy twins, especially with disease activity.

A remark on this clonotype: Antigen specificity is unknown.

There were eight separate reactions per sample in which cDNA was made. TCRdb reprocessed the 5' RACE reads and reports one entry per CDR3 protein, with no DNA. Across some 450,000 distinct CDR3 sequences, the top ten clones capture around 2.4% of the sample. The sequence came from a human donor with ulcerative colitis or Crohn's disease, or a healthy co-twin of an affected twin (not recorded which). V is TRBV25-1 and J is TRBJ1-2. Sequencing was carried out using blood. CDR3 sequence: CASSTVYGYTF.